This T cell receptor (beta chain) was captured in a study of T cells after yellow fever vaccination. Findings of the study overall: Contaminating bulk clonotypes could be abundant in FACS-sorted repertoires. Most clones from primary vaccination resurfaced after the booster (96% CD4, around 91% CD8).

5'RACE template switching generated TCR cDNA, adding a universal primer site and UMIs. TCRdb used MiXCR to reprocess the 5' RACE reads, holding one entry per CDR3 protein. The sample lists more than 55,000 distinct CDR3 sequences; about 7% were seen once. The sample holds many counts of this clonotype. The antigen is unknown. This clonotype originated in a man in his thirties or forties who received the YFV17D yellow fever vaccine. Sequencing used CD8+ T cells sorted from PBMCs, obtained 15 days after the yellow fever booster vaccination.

The CDR3 spells CASSTLGRPGVVEQFF. The CDR3 DNA follows: TGTGCCAGCAGCACCCTGGGAAGGCCGGGAGTGGTTGAGCAGTTCTTC. J is TRBJ2-1 and V is TRBV21-1; no DNA check was done on the table's D call, TRBD2. TRBV21-1 is shown as a pseudogene. There are 16 residues in the CDR3.